The 3 T cell receptor beta chains presented below share a single source sample, sequenced in a study of blood T cell repertoires in COVID-19. Clones were read by immunoSEQ multiplex PCR, and TCRdb kept only the in-frame ones, dropping some. The sample lists 55,000 to 70,000 clones, roughly 86% occurring once. Sequencing was done on a sample of peripheral blood. The receptor set was obtained from a man over 45 with acute or convalescent COVID-19.

CDR3 residues: CASSQEEGRGNQPQHF. CDR3 coding DNA: TGTGCCAGCAGCCAAGAGGAGGGCAGAGGCAATCAGCCCCAGCATTTT. The chain is built from TRBV3-1 (or the pseudogene TRBV3-2) and TRBJ1-5; the D is unclear. The V gene's germline CDR1 is LGHDT and CDR2 YNNKEL (reference sequence). V dropped 0 bases and J dropped 2 bases, with 11 bases sitting between them. This CDR3 contains 16 residues.

The chain uses TRBV29-1 and TRBJ2-7, with D possibly matching TRBD2 (5 bases). Deletions cut 2 bases from V and 6 bases from J, with 8 bases between. Germline CDR1 and CDR2: SQVTM and ANQGSEA. This CDR3 has 11 amino acids. CDR3 bases: TGCAGCGTTGAATCGGGGAGCGAGCAGTACTTC. Translating it yields CSVESGSEQYF.

The chain uses TRBV11-2 and TRBJ2-7; 7 bases map to TRBD1. The CDR3 is made up of 16 amino acids. The V and J ends lost 5 bases and 2 bases, in that order; junction bases with no gene match: 12. CDR1 and CDR2 from the germline V gene are SGHAT and FQNNGV. Here the CDR3 reads CASSGGPSTGTYEQYF. CDR3 DNA: TGTGCCAGCAGCGGAGGTCCTTCGACAGGGACCTACGAGCAGTACTTC.